Presented here are 22 T cell receptor beta chains from one specimen sequenced in a study of control samples from healthy donors and cancer patients. TCRdb's copy holds only in-frame clones and misses some; the assay was immunoSEQ multiplex PCR. Of some 19,000 clones listed, around four fifths are singletons. Sequencing was carried out using PBMCs. Every receptor here comes from a man between 60 and 70 years old with colorectal cancer.

This sequence joins TRBV18 and TRBJ1-4; TRBD1 is a possible D gene (5 bases). This CDR3 comprises 14 residues. Germline CDR1 KGHSH, CDR2 LQKENI. Trimming removed 4 bases from V and 4 bases from J, with 10 bases in between. In DNA form, the CDR3 reads TGTGCCAGCTCACTGACGCAGGGTAATGAAAAACTGTTTTTT. Its translation: CASSLTQGNEKLFF.

This chain uses TRBV7-8 with TRBJ2-3; TRBD2 is a possible D gene (5 bases). Trimming left V 5 bases short and J 2 bases short, with 11 bases between. There are 14 residues in the CDR3. In germline, CDR1 is SGHVS, CDR2 FQNEAQ. This CDR3 reads CASSKKRFTDTQYF. The CDR3, as DNA: TGTGCCAGCAGCAAGAAGCGGTTCACAGATACGCAGTATTTT.

The V and J genes are TRBV7-9 and TRBJ2-2; the D gene could be TRBD1 or TRBD2 (6 bases each). Germline V gives CDR1 SEHNR, CDR2 FQNEAQ (reference sequence). This CDR3 is 17 amino acids long. Trimming pared 4 bases from V and 5 bases from J, leaving 20 bases between. The CDR3 coding sequence is TGTGCCAGCAGCTCCCGGAGTATGGGGGGCTCAACCGGGGAGCTGTTTTTT. Protein sequence: CASSSRSMGGSTGELFF.

The J gene is TRBJ1-2, the V gene TRBV4-2; TRBD1 aligns across 10 bases. V shed 3 bases, J shed 8 bases, and the junction held 6 bases outside the gene matches. CDR3 length: 14 amino acids. Germline V CDR1 and CDR2: LGHNA, YNFKEQ. CDR3 DNA sequence: TGTGCCAGCAGCCAGGAAGACAGGGGGCAGGGCTACACCTTC. It yields the protein CASSQEDRGQGYTF.

V usage is TRBV3-1 (or the pseudogene TRBV3-2) and J usage is TRBJ1-2; D remains ambiguous. Germline V lookup: CDR1 LGHDT, CDR2 YNNKEL (reference sequence). Trimming took off 1 base at V and 8 bases at J, with 14 bases between the two ends. The CDR3 totals 14 residues. The CDR3 spells CASSQANGVGGYTF. The CDR3 DNA is TGTGCCAGCAGCCAAGCTAACGGGGTCGGAGGCTACACCTTC.

The gene calls are TRBV12-5 and TRBJ1-2; D gene unclear. V was trimmed by 7 bases and J by 5 bases, leaving 17 bases between them. Germline V lookup: CDR1 LGHNT, CDR2 FRNRAP. The CDR3 consists of 14 residues. The CDR3 DNA follows: TGTGCTAGTGCGCCGCCGGGATCTCCTTATGGCTACACCTTC. Translated: CASAPPGSPYGYTF.

The chain recombines TRBV12-5 with TRBJ2-1, with 10 bases fitting TRBD2. J lost 4 bases, V lost 0 bases, and 12 bases had no gene match. Germline loops: CDR1 LGHNT, CDR2 FRNRAP. This CDR3 is built from 19 residues. CDR3 coding DNA: TGTGCTAGTGGTTTGGTCAGTGTGCTAGCGGGGGCCCCGTACAATGAGCAGTTCTTC. Translation gives CASGLVSVLAGAPYNEQFF.

The chain uses TRBV19 and TRBJ1-5; the D gene is possibly TRBD1 (6 bases). V was pared by 7 bases and J by 5 bases, with 15 bases between. CDR3 length equals 14 residues. CDR1 LNHDA and CDR2 SQIVND come from the germline V gene (reference sequence). The CDR3 coding sequence is TGTGCCAGTATAGGAGCAGGGGATCATCAGCCCCAGCATTTT. Amino acid sequence: CASIGAGDHQPQHF.

The genes are TRBV30 and TRBJ1-1; D might be TRBD1 (5 bases). The CDR3 extends over 13 amino acids. Per the germline V gene, CDR1 is GTSNPN and CDR2 is SVGIG (reference sequence). V was shortened by 7 bases and J by 11 bases, with 23 bases between the two germline ends. Here the CDR3 DNA reads TGTGCCTCACAATTCTCGACAGAAGGACGCGCTTTCTTT. This translates into CASQFSTEGRAFF.

The chain recombines TRBV15 with TRBJ2-1; the D gene is possibly TRBD1 (6 bases). This CDR3 comprises 15 residues. Looked up from germline, CDR1 is LNHNV and CDR2 is YYDKDF (reference sequence). Trimming removed 0 bases from V and 9 bases from J, with 15 bases in between. The CDR3 sequence: CATSRDRTPRGEQFF. In DNA form, the CDR3 reads TGTGCCACCAGCAGAGACAGGACCCCCAGGGGTGAGCAGTTCTTC.

This rearrangement joins TRBV7-7 to TRBJ2-6, with D unclear. The ends were cut back, 5 bases at V and 4 bases at J, with 12 bases in the middle. The CDR3 covers 15 residues. Germline V lookup: CDR1 SSHAT, CDR2 FNYEAQ (reference sequence). The CDR3 sequence is CASSPVSFGANVLTF. The CDR3 DNA is TGTGCCAGCAGCCCCGTCTCATTCGGGGCCAACGTCCTGACTTTC.

The rearrangement uses TRBV7-8 and TRBJ2-3, with 10 bases that match TRBD1. V trimming: 2 bases; J trimming: 4 bases; junction bases outside the gene matches: 6. The germline gives CDR1 SGHVS, CDR2 FQNEAQ. This CDR3 spans 16 amino acids. CDR3 region: CASSLSDRGGSDTQYF. The CDR3, as DNA: TGTGCCAGCAGCTTATCGGACAGGGGGGGGTCAGATACGCAGTATTTT.

J is TRBJ2-3 and V is TRBV6-5, with TRBD1 matching 7 bases. CDR1 and CDR2 (germline): MNHEY, SVGAGI. The CDR3 extends over 15 amino acids. Trimming removed 4 bases from V and 0 bases from J; junction bases left unmatched: 4. CDR3 sequence (DNA): TGTGCCAGCAGTTCGGGACAGACTAGCACAGATACGCAGTATTTT. Its protein is CASSSGQTSTDTQYF.

This rearrangement joins TRBV6-5 to TRBJ2-1; D may correspond to TRBD1 or TRBD2 (5 bases each). With 2 bases removed from V and 7 bases from J, the gap between germline ends came to 9 bases. From germline, CDR1 is MNHEY and CDR2 SVGAGI. This CDR3 region has 13 residues. CDR3 protein: CASSYRWGNEQFF. For the CDR3, the DNA is TGTGCCAGCAGTTACCGTTGGGGGAATGAGCAGTTCTTC.

V usage is TRBV19 and J usage is TRBJ2-7; D remains ambiguous. Trimming removed 7 bases at V and 6 bases at J, with 7 bases between. Per germline, CDR1 LNHDA and CDR2 SQIVND (reference sequence). This CDR3 contains 10 residues. The CDR3 DNA is TGTGCCAGTAAGTGGGGCGAGCAGTACGTC. It yields the protein CASKWGEQYV.

The chain carries TRBV2 and TRBJ2-2; 9 nucleotides match TRBD1. Germline-derived CDR1 and CDR2 are SNHLY and FYNNEI. The ends lost 8 bases at V and 2 bases at J; junction bases unmatched: 3. The CDR3 consists of 14 residues. CDR3 nucleotide sequence: TGTGCCAGCGAGGGACAGGGAAACACCGGGGAGCTGTTTTTT. It yields the protein CASEGQGNTGELFF.

This chain links TRBV10-2 with TRBJ2-2; D is unclear. Per the germline V gene, CDR1 is WSHSY and CDR2 is SAAADI. This CDR3 is built from 15 residues. Trimming shortened V by 1 base and J by 4 bases, and 10 bases separated the two germline ends. The CDR3 coding sequence is TGCGCCAGCAGTGAGTTCGGGTCGGGCACCGGGGAGCTGTTTTTT. As protein: CASSEFGSGTGELFF.

As DNA, the CDR3 is TGTGCCAGTAGTATTAACAACTACAATGAGCAGTTCTTC. Translating it yields CASSINNYNEQFF. The gene calls are TRBV19 and TRBJ2-1; D gene uncertain. The ends were cut back, 3 bases at V and 3 bases at J, with 6 bases in the middle. CDR1 is LNHDA, CDR2 SQIVND, per germline (reference sequence). This CDR3 is 13 amino acids long.

The chain has TRBV6-5 and TRBJ1-2; 12 bases are a match to TRBD1. Germline V gives CDR1 MNHEY, CDR2 SVGAGI. J was trimmed by 8 bases and V by 0 bases; bases with no gene match: 1. The CDR3 has 14 amino acids. As DNA, the CDR3 is TGTGCCAGCAGTTACTCCGGGACAGGGGGCGGCTACACCTTC. Translated, it gives CASSYSGTGGGYTF.

V gene TRBV14 combines with J gene TRBJ1-6; D ambiguous. Trimming cost V 1 base and J 7 bases, with 5 bases left between them. Germline loops: CDR1 SGHDN, CDR2 FVKESK. The CDR3 extends over 13 amino acids. The DNA of the CDR3 is TGTGCCAGCAGCCAAGGATGGAATTCACCCCTCCACTTT. It encodes CASSQGWNSPLHF. Full variable domain (outside the CDR3, taken from reference TRBV14 and TRBJ1-6): EAGVTQFPSHSVIEKGQTVTLRCDPISGHDNLYWYRRVMGKEIKFLLHFVKESKQDESGMPNNRFLAERTGGTYSTLKVQPAELEDSGVYFCASSQGWNSPLHFGNGTRLTVT.

The CDR3 protein is CASSGGRLWTPLHF. The CDR3 region has the DNA TGTGCCAGCAGCGGGGGACGACTCTGGACACCCCTCCACTTT. The chain employs TRBV21-1 and TRBJ1-6. TRBV21-1 is labeled a pseudogene. The CDR3 consists of 14 residues.

This rearrangement joins TRBV21-1 to TRBJ2-2; TRBD1 reflects the table's D call only, with no check against the DNA. TRBV21-1 is shown as a pseudogene. The CDR3 is 19 amino acids. In DNA, the CDR3 is TGTGCCAGCAGCACCAGGATAGGGGGCCCGAGGGCGAACACCGGGGAGCTGTTTTTT. It codes for CASSTRIGGPRANTGELFF.